This T cell receptor beta chain is drawn from a study of T cells in women clearing cervical HPV infection. Study overall: Cases' blood sampling followed lesion detection by median roughly 150 days (90 to 200).

A word on this clone: Read sequence stops 3 residues before the CDR3 end, and the germline J gene provides the missing end.

The CDR3 length is 14 residues. V shed 5 bases and J shed 0 bases, with 10 bases lying between them. Germline V gene lookup returns CDR1 GTSNPN and CDR2 SVGIG (reference sequence). The assay was immunoSEQ multiplex PCR, and TCRdb's table has in-frame clones only and misses some. The sample table includes about 46,000 clones. The rearrangement joins TRBV30 to TRBJ1-4; D gene uncertain. This clonotype was sampled from a woman between 18 and 70 years old with a cervical HPV16 infection that either progressed to CIN3+ or cleared (not recorded which). Sequenced sample: blood buffy coat. The sequenced part of the CDR3 DNA is TGTGCCTGGCTGCCTAGGACAACTAATGAAAAA. It encodes CAWLPRTTNEK. The whole CDR3 protein is CAWLPRTTNEKLFF.